The sequence of this T cell receptor beta chain was determined in a study of graft-versus-host responses after intestinal transplantation. The study's findings and limits: GvH clones detected in recipient marrow included some appearing first in ileum or blood.

This CDR3 is built from 15 residues. The germline V gene encodes CDR1 LNHDA and CDR2 SQIVND (reference sequence). J lost 4 bases, V lost 4 bases, and 2 bases had no gene match. Concerning this clone itself: As yet, its antigen is unknown.

The protocol was immunoSEQ multiplex PCR, while the TCRdb copy is restricted to in-frame clones and leaves out a portion. The sample shows just under 65,000 clones, more than 90% of them seen only once. This receptor was obtained from a human donor who was the organ donor for an intestinal transplant. This chain joins TRBV19 and TRBJ2-1; 12 bases align to TRBD2. Sequenced here: unstimulated CD8+ T cells sorted from spleen or lymph node cells, sampled before transplant. The CDR3 region has the DNA TGTGCCAGTAGTAATCTAGCGGGAGGGTACAATGAGCAGTTCTTC. Protein product: CASSNLAGGYNEQFF. The full variable domain, rest sourced from reference TRBV19 and TRBJ2-1, is DGGITQSPKYLFRKEGQNVTLSCEQNLNHDAMYWYRQDPGQGLRLIYYSQIVNDFQKGDIAEGYSVSREKKESFPLTVTSAQKNPTAFYLCASSNLAGGYNEQFFGPGTRLTVL.